This TCR beta chain was identified during a study of T cell responses to AZD1222 COVID-19 vaccine. Using immunoSEQ multiplex PCR, the repertoire was profiled, and TCRdb retains in-frame clones only, with some absent. The sample has 150,000 or so clones; 91% are singletons. CDR3 length: 13 amino acids. Germline-derived CDR1 and CDR2 are MDHEN and SYDVKM. V gave up 1 base and J gave up 2 bases, with 6 bases separating them. The receptor was isolated from an adult in good health. This chain connects TRBV28 to TRBJ2-7, with D unresolved. The sample consisted of peripheral blood, taken on day 0 of AZD1222 vaccination. In nucleotides, the CDR3 is TGTGCCAGCAGTTTATCGCCAACCTACGAGCAGTACTTC. This encodes CASSLSPTYEQYF. Complete variable domain (other parts from reference TRBV28 and TRBJ2-7): DVKVTQSSRYLVKRTGEKVFLECVQDMDHENMFWYRQDPGLGLRLIYFSYDVKMKEKGDIPEGYSVSREKKERFSLILESASTNQTSMYLCASSLSPTYEQYFGPGTRLTVT.